This T cell receptor (beta chain) emerged from a study of T cells in Graves' hyperthyroidism and ophthalmopathy. This clonotype was counted at least ten times. TCR beta CDR3 regions were amplified from RNA. First-round RT-PCR with HTBI primers amplified the TCR CDR3 region. TCRdb recomputed calls from the multiplex PCR reads with MiXCR, one row per CDR3 protein. The sample yields around 300,000 distinct CDR3 sequences, roughly 15% seen once. This CDR3 comprises 14 residues. Germline loops: CDR1 MNHNS, CDR2 SASEGT. V dropped 6 bases and J dropped 0 bases, with 12 bases sitting between them. The chain couples TRBV6-1 to TRBJ2-7; D call uncertain. This TCR was recovered from a woman in her forties with Graves' hyperthyroidism. The sample was blood. CDR3 DNA: TGTGCCAGCAGCTTCCTTCCTTACTCCTACGAGCAGTACTTC. It encodes CASSFLPYSYEQYF.